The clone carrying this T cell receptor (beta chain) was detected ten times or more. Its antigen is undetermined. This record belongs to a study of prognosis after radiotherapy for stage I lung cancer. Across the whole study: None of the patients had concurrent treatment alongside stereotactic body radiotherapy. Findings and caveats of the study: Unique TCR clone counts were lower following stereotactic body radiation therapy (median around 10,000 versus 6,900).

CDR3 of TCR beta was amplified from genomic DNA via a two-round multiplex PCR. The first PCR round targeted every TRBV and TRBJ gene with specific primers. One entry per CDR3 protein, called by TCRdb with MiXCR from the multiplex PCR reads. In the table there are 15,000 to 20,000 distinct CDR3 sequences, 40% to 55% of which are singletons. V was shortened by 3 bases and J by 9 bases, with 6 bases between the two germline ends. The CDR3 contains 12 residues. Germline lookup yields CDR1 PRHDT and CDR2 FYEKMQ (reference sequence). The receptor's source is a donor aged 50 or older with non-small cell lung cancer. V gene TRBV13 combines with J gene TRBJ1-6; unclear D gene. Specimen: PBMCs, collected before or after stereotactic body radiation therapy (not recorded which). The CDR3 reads CASSFRGSPLHF. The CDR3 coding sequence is TGTGCCAGCAGCTTTCGTGGTTCACCCCTCCACTTT.